This T cell receptor (beta chain) was captured by sequencing in a study of OX40 agonist ivuxolimab in advanced cancers. In the study overall: Ivuxolimab, an agonistic anti-OX40 (CD134) antibody, was given to patients. Three patients got partial responses; one had hepatocellular carcinoma and two had cutaneous melanoma. Study-level results: Antigen specificity of clonally expanded peripheral T cells was not established.

Only one count was recorded for this clone. As yet, its antigen is unknown. The method was immunoSEQ multiplex PCR; TCRdb's version includes in-frame clones alone and lacks a portion of them. The table includes 60,000 to 80,000 clones, around 86% detected once. The source material was CD4+ or CD8+ T cells sorted from blood, sampled in a trial of the OX40 agonist ivuxolimab. The sequence was collected from an adult with an advanced solid tumor such as melanoma, head and neck, liver or kidney cancer.

The CDR3 loop reads CASRATGGRGNTIYF. DNA of the CDR3: TGTGCCAGCAGAGCGACAGGGGGCCGAGGAAACACCATATATTTT. V is TRBV11-2 and J is TRBJ1-3; 10 positions match TRBD1. The CDR3 has 15 amino acids. Germline V CDR1 and CDR2: SGHAT, FQNNGV. V lost 6 bases and J lost 4; bases outside the gene matches: 6.